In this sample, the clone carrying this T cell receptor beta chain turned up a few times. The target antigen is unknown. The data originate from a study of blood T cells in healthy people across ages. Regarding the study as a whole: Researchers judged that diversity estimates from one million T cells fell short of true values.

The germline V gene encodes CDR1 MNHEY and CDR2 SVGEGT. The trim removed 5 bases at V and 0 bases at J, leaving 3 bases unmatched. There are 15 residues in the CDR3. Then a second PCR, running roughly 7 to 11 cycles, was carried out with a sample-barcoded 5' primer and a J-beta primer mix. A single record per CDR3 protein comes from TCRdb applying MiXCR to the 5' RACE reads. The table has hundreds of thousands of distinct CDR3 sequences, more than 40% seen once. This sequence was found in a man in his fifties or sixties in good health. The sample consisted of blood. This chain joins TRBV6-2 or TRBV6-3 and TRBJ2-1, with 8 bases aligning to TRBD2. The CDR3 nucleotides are TGTGCCAGCAGTGGACTAGCTGCCTCCTACAATGAGCAGTTCTTC. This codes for CASSGLAASYNEQFF.